Sequencing of this T cell receptor beta chain was carried out in a study of identical twins. This clonotype occurred a few times. Its antigen is undetermined. Points from the study as a whole: Twins' excess sharing was less marked for out-of-frame beta sequences.

The authors used template switching to add a universal primer site and gave cDNA unique molecular identifiers. TCRdb re-called the 5' RACE reads with MiXCR, one entry per CDR3 protein. The table lists 500,000 or so distinct CDR3 sequences, around 14% of them singletons, with around 0.52% in the top ten. This CDR3 contains 11 residues. The V gene's germline CDR1 is KGHSH and CDR2 LQKENI. V lost 8 bases, J lost 7 bases, and 12 bases lay in between. This sample also belongs to another study, concerning yellow fever vaccine responses in identical twins. Per that study: On the reported evidence, twins' vaccine T cell responses seemed partly convergent and partly personalized.

This chain links TRBV18 with TRBJ2-7; perhaps TRBD1 as D (6 bases). The receptor comes from a woman aged 18-29 years in good health. What was sequenced was CD4+ T cells sorted from blood. The CDR3 sequence: CASSPDREQYF. CDR3 in DNA: TGTGCCAGCAGCCCCGACAGGGAGCAGTACTTC.